These T cell receptor beta chains were read from a single sample in a study of blood T cell repertoires in COVID-19. Measured with immunoSEQ multiplex PCR; TCRdb has only the in-frame clones, and not every one. Of 150,000 to 200,000 clones listed, around three quarters are singletons. The sample was PBMCs or T cells enriched from blood (not recorded which). These receptors were obtained from a woman aged 50 to 60 with acute COVID-19. Each CDR3 is given with its conserved first and last residue. The D gene is left open where the match is weak. Expanded clones get a size class; other rows say once, few or many, or leave the size out.

clone_size,d_call,v_call,cdr3_length,j_call,cdr3_aa,cdr3_nt
once,NA,TRBV6-5,15,TRBJ2-1,CASRFRGYSYNEQFF,TGTGCCAGCAGGTTCAGGGGCTACTCCTACAATGAGCAGTTCTTC
NA,TRBD2,TRBV9,18,TRBJ2-3,CASSVATSSGTSTDTQYF,TGTGCCAGCAGCGTAGCTACATCTAGCGGAACTAGCACAGATACGCAGTATTTT
NA,NA,TRBV4-1,13,TRBJ1-5,CASSRGTGWAQHF,TGCGCCAGCAGCCGCGGTACCGGTTGGGCCCAGCATTTT
few,TRBD1,TRBV19,14,TRBJ1-5,CASSLTQGNQPQHF,TGTGCCAGTAGTTTAACACAGGGGAATCAGCCCCAGCATTTT
once,TRBD2,TRBV7-9,16,TRBJ2-3,CASSFDAGGPADTQYF,TGTGCCAGCAGCTTCGATGCGGGGGGGCCGGCAGATACGCAGTATTTT
once,TRBD2,TRBV11-2,16,TRBJ2-3,CASSFRLAGGPDTQYF,TGTGCCAGCAGCTTTCGGTTAGCGGGGGGGCCAGATACGCAGTATTTT
NA,NA,TRBV7-9,15,TRBJ1-6,CASSLATAGDSPLHF,TGTGCCAGCAGCTTAGCGACGGCGGGTGATTCACCCCTCCACTTT
NA,TRBD1,TRBV6-5,15,TRBJ1-2,CASSYQGQGVYGYTF,TGTGCCAGCAGTTACCAAGGACAGGGGGTCTATGGCTACACCTTC
NA,TRBD1,TRBV10-3,17,TRBJ1-5,CAISDPGTDVANQPQHF,TGTGCCATCAGTGATCCCGGGACAGACGTGGCCAATCAGCCCCAGCATTTT
NA,NA,TRBV5-1,15,TRBJ2-1,CASSTRTAGYNEQFF,TGCGCCAGCAGCACGAGGACAGCTGGCTACAATGAGCAGTTCTTC
few,TRBD1,TRBV9,16,TRBJ1-3,CASSFGGDSSGNTIYF,TGTGCCAGCAGCTTCGGGGGGGACAGCTCTGGAAACACCATATATTTT
NA,NA,TRBV1,17,TRBJ2-1,CTSSQDRGLGAPNEQFF,TGCACCAGCAGCCAAGATAGGGGACTAGGGGCCCCCAATGAGCAGTTCTTC
NA,NA,TRBV2,13,TRBJ1-2,CASNRQANYGYTF,TGTGCCAGCAACCGACAGGCTAACTATGGCTACACCTTC
NA,NA,TRBV3-1/TRBV3-2,14,TRBJ1-5,CASSQGQANQPQHF,TGTGCCAGCAGCCAAGGACAGGCCAATCAGCCCCAGCATTTT
few,NA,TRBV28,15,TRBJ1-2,CASSLWTDYSYGYTF,TGTGCCAGCAGCCTTTGGACAGATTATAGCTATGGCTACACCTTC
few,NA,TRBV7-2,12,TRBJ2-5,CASKEELETQYF,TGTGCCAGCAAAGAGGAGCTGGAGACCCAGTACTTC
few,NA,TRBV6-5,12,TRBJ2-3,CASSRNVGQQYF,TGTGCCAGCAGTCGTAACGTAGGACAGCAGTATTTT
few,TRBD1,TRBV19,16,TRBJ1-1,CASSDRTGGLDTEAFF,TGTGCCAGTAGTGACCGGACAGGGGGCTTGGACACTGAAGCTTTCTTT
NA,NA,TRBV3-1/TRBV3-2,16,TRBJ1-2,CASSQARQVLINGYTF,TGTGCCAGCAGCCAAGCCAGACAGGTCTTGATTAATGGCTACACCTTC
NA,NA,TRBV5-4,14,TRBJ2-2,CASSTEYETGELFF,TGTGCCAGCTCCACAGAGTATGAAACCGGGGAGCTGTTTTTT
few,TRBD1,TRBV7-9,14,TRBJ1-6,CASSYGQGQSPLHF,TGTGCCAGCAGCTACGGGCAGGGACAGTCACCCCTCCACTTT
NA,NA,TRBV5-1,14,TRBJ1-1,CASSLGAGGLKAFF,TGCGCCAGCAGCTTGGGGGCGGGGGGCCTAAAGGCTTTCTTT
NA,NA,TRBV6-5,16,TRBJ1-1,CASSSPADYRNTEAFF,TGTGCCAGCAGTTCTCCCGCAGATTATCGGAACACTGAAGCTTTCTTT
NA,TRBD1,TRBV7-8,13,TRBJ2-4,CASSRQGKNIQYF,TGTGCCAGCAGCCGACAGGGCAAAAACATTCAGTACTTC
once,TRBD1,TRBV24-1,17,TRBJ2-2,CATSDFAGTGDTGELFF,TGTGCCACCAGTGATTTTGCCGGGACAGGGGACACCGGGGAGCTGTTTTTT
few,NA,TRBV3-1/TRBV3-2,14,TRBJ2-1,CASSQGPTNSRQFF,TGTGCCAGCAGCCAGGGTCCGACTAATTCAAGGCAGTTCTTC
NA,NA,TRBV5-5,14,TRBJ1-1,CASSLGGQGTEAFF,TGTGCCAGCAGCTTGGGAGGTCAGGGCACTGAAGCTTTCTTT
once,NA,TRBV19,16,TRBJ1-4,CASSINRVTTNEKLFF,TGTGCCAGTAGTATCAACAGGGTCACAACTAATGAAAAACTGTTTTTT
NA,TRBD1,TRBV24-1,12,TRBJ1-1,CATRAGTGMAFF,TGTGCCACCAGGGCCGGGACAGGGATGGCTTTCTTT
NA,NA,TRBV2,15,TRBJ2-2,CASRSGSLNTGELFF,TGTGCCAGCCGGTCCGGGTCCCTGAACACCGGGGAGCTGTTTTTT
NA,NA,TRBV7-9,12,TRBJ1-2,CASSSEQGGYTF,TGTGCCAGCAGCTCAGAGCAGGGCGGCTACACCTTC
NA,NA,TRBV9,14,TRBJ1-5,CASSERGSNQPQHF,TGTGCCAGCAGCGAAAGGGGTAGCAATCAGCCCCAGCATTTT
NA,TRBD1,TRBV9,16,TRBJ1-3,CASSPEGRPGGDTIYF,TGTGCCAGCAGCCCGGAGGGTCGGCCAGGGGGAGACACCATATATTTT
NA,NA,TRBV4-3,14,TRBJ2-2,CASSQDKGAGELFF,TGCGCCAGCAGCCAAGATAAGGGGGCCGGGGAGCTGTTTTTT
NA,TRBD2,TRBV5-1,18,TRBJ2-3,CASSLGVTSGVSTDTQYF,TGCGCCAGCAGCTTGGGAGTGACTAGCGGGGTTAGCACAGATACGCAGTATTTT
NA,TRBD1,TRBV28,18,TRBJ1-2,CASSLGPWTGDGNSGYTF,TGTGCCAGCAGTTTAGGCCCATGGACAGGGGACGGGAACTCGGGCTACACCTTC
NA,TRBD1,TRBV19,15,TRBJ1-2,CASRSNRGAPYGYTF,TGTGCCAGTAGATCGAACAGGGGGGCCCCCTATGGCTACACCTTC
NA,NA,TRBV5-1,14,TRBJ1-1,CASSLLRGNTEAFF,TGCGCCAGCAGCCTTCTCCGGGGGAACACTGAAGCTTTCTTT
NA,NA,TRBV12-3/TRBV12-4,13,TRBJ1-2,CASSLAVQYGYTF,TGTGCCAGCAGTTTGGCGGTCCAATATGGCTACACCTTC
once,NA,TRBV19,13,TRBJ2-5,CASIGTSSKTQYF,TGTGCCAGTATCGGGACATCCAGCAAGACCCAGTACTTC
NA,NA,TRBV19,11,TRBJ2-1,CASSSRWGEFF,TGTGCCAGTAGTAGTCGTTGGGGGGAGTTCTTC
NA,TRBD1,TRBV28,15,TRBJ1-2,CASRAGTGANYGYTF,TGTGCCAGCAGAGCCGGGACAGGGGCTAACTATGGCTACACCTTC
NA,TRBD1,TRBV5-4,15,TRBJ2-3,CASSLTGTGGDTQYF,TGTGCCAGCAGCCTAACCGGGACAGGGGGAGATACGCAGTATTTT
NA,NA,TRBV4-3,15,TRBJ1-4,CASSQGGRANEKLFF,TGCGCCAGCAGCCAAGGGGGGCGGGCAAATGAAAAACTGTTTTTT
NA,NA,TRBV4-3,15,TRBJ1-5,CASSQESDFNQPQHF,TGCGCCAGCAGCCAAGAATCAGATTTTAATCAGCCCCAGCATTTT
NA,TRBD1,TRBV30,15,TRBJ1-2,CAWSVQGAAGYGYTF,TGTGCCTGGAGTGTACAGGGGGCTGCGGGCTATGGCTACACCTTC
few,TRBD1,TRBV3-1/TRBV3-2,16,TRBJ1-1,CASSPNRGLGKTEAFF,TGTGCCAGCAGCCCAAACAGGGGGCTGGGAAAGACTGAAGCTTTCTTT
NA,TRBD2,TRBV18,18,TRBJ2-1,CASSPLPPYGGAYNEQFF,TGTGCCAGCTCACCTCTACCCCCGTACGGGGGGGCGTACAATGAGCAGTTCTTC
many,TRBD2,TRBV10-3,16,TRBJ2-1,CAISDSSAGEYNEQFF,TGTGCCATCAGTGACTCCTCGGCGGGGGAATACAATGAGCAGTTCTTC
NA,TRBD2,TRBV6-2/TRBV6-3,16,TRBJ2-5,CASSNALAGAGETQYF,TGTGCCAGCAGTAACGCTCTAGCGGGGGCCGGGGAGACCCAGTACTTC
NA,TRBD1,TRBV30,15,TRBJ1-3,CAWIPGQVSGNTIYF,TGTGCCTGGATTCCCGGACAGGTCTCTGGAAACACCATATATTTT
NA,NA,TRBV19,12,TRBJ2-5,CASGQIQETQYF,TGTGCCAGCGGACAGATACAAGAGACCCAGTACTTC
NA,NA,TRBV19,14,TRBJ1-3,CASSITPSGNTIYF,TGTGCCAGTAGTATTACACCCTCTGGAAACACCATATATTTT